The T cell receptor (beta chain) described here comes from a study of blood T cell repertoires in COVID-19. Some clones are missing from TCRdb's copy, which holds only in-frame ones; the method was immunoSEQ multiplex PCR. In the table there are almost 80,000 clones, 75% to 95% of which are singletons. This clone was recorded a few times. This CDR3 contains 13 residues. Germline V gene lookup returns CDR1 SEHNR and CDR2 FQNEAQ (reference sequence). V shed 5 bases and J 4 bases; nucleotides not matched to a gene: 4. This receptor was obtained from an elderly woman with acute or convalescent COVID-19. The rearrangement uses TRBV7-9 and TRBJ1-2; TRBD1 matches at 7 bases. Sequenced: peripheral blood. CDR3 DNA: TGTGCCAGCAGCGTGGACAGGTTCTATGGCTACACCTTC. Translation: CASSVDRFYGYTF.